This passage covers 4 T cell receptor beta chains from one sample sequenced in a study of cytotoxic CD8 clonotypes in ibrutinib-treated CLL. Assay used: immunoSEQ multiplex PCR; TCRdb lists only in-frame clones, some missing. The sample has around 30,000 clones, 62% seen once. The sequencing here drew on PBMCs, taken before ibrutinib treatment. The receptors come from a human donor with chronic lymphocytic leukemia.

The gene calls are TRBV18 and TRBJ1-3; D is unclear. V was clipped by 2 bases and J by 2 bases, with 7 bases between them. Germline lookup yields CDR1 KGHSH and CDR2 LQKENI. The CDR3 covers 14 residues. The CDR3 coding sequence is TGTGCCAGCTCACCAGACCAGACTGGAAACACCATATATTTT. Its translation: CASSPDQTGNTIYF.

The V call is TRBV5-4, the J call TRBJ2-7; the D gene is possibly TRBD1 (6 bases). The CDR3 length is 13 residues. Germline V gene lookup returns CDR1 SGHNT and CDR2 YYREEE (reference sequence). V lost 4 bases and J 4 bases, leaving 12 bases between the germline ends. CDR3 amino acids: CASSHGTPYEQYF. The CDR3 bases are TGTGCCAGCAGCCATGGGACACCTTACGAGCAGTACTTC.

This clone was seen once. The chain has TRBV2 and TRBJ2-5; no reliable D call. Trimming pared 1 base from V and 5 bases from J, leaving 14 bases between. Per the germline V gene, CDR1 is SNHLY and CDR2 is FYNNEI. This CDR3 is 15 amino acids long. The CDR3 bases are TGTGCCAGCAGTGAAGTTGCTCGATCGATGGAGACCCAGTACTTC. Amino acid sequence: CASSEVARSMETQYF.

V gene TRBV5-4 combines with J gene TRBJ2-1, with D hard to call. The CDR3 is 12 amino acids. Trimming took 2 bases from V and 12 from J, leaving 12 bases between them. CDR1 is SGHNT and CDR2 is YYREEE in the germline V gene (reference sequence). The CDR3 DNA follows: TGTGCCAGCAGCTTCCTCACCGAAGGGCAGTTCTTC. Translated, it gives CASSFLTEGQFF.